This T cell receptor beta chain is from a study of T cells in Graves' hyperthyroidism and ophthalmopathy. General study results and limits: Onset of ophthalmopathy came a median approximately 6.5 months after the model predicted it.

Amplified TCR beta CDR3 regions came from RNA transcripts. When the TCR CDR3 underwent first-round RT-PCR, the HTBI primer set was used. TCRdb reprocessed the multiplex PCR reads with MiXCR, giving one entry per CDR3 protein. Here the sample spans around 35,000 distinct CDR3 sequences, roughly half being singletons. Concerning this clonotype itself: Antigen: not known.

Clinical symptoms, serum thyroxine and TRAb, thyroid ultrasound and orbital computed tomography together formed the diagnostic basis. About 10 ml of fresh peripheral blood supplied the PBMCs. This CDR3 comprises 8 residues. The germline CDR1 and CDR2 sequences are DFQATT and SNEGSKA (reference sequence). The source of this sequence is a man aged 35 to 55 with Graves' ophthalmopathy. The chain combines TRBV20-1 with TRBJ2-7; the D is unclear. Sequenced input: blood. CDR3 DNA sequence: TGCAGGTCCTACGAGCAGTACTTC. This gives the protein CRSYEQYF.